The 22 T cell receptor beta chains listed next were all sequenced from one sample in a study of T cells in tuberculosis. Some clones are missing from TCRdb's copy, which holds only in-frame ones; the method was immunoSEQ multiplex PCR. The sample consists of under 40,000 clones, around 94% of them appearing once. Sequences were obtained from PBMCs. All receptors derive from a donor aged 10-30 years with latent tuberculosis or without tuberculosis infection.

The genes are TRBV4-1 and TRBJ2-7, with D possibly TRBD2 on 5 matching bases. This CDR3 has 15 residues. Deletions cut 0 bases from V and 3 bases from J, with 12 bases between. CDR1 MGHRA and CDR2 YSYEKL come from the germline V gene. CDR3 protein: CASSQDDYLLYEQYF. The CDR3, as DNA: TGCGCCAGCAGCCAAGATGACTACCTACTCTACGAGCAGTACTTC.

The chain carries TRBV4-2 and TRBJ2-7, with TRBD2 matching 7 bases. The CDR3 loop spans 16 amino acids. Germline trimming cut 0 bases from V and 5 bases from J; bases unmatched to any gene: 10. In germline, CDR1 is LGHNA, CDR2 YNFKEQ. This chain's CDR3 is CASSQDNPGGVDEQYF. Written as DNA, the CDR3 is TGTGCCAGCAGCCAAGATAACCCGGGAGGAGTGGACGAGCAGTACTTC.

The J gene is TRBJ2-1, the V gene TRBV7-9, with 11 bases aligning to TRBD2. After removal of 2 bases from V and 3 bases from J, the junction contained 9 bases not matched to a gene. Germline CDR1 is SEHNR and CDR2 is FQNEAQ (reference sequence). This CDR3 spans 18 amino acids. CDR3 sequence (DNA): TGTGCCAGCAGCTTACCTCCACGACTAGCGGGGTACTACAATGAGCAGTTCTTC. The encoded protein is CASSLPPRLAGYYNEQFF.

The chain recombines TRBV21-1 with TRBJ2-7; the table gives TRBD2 as D, unverified against the DNA. TRBV21-1 is a recognized pseudogene. The CDR3 loop spans 19 amino acids. CDR3 DNA: TGTGCCAGCAGCAAAGGTAGAGCTAGCGGGAGTATATTAGGTTACGAGCAGTACTTC. It translates to CASSKGRASGSILGYEQYF.

The chain combines TRBV5-1 with TRBJ2-3; 9 bases fit TRBD1. V shed 3 bases and J 0 bases; nucleotides not matched to a gene: 5. The CDR3 is 16 residues long. Germline-derived CDR1 and CDR2 are SGHRS and YFSETQ. The CDR3 loop reads CASSWGQGPSTDTQYF. CDR3 DNA: TGCGCCAGCAGCTGGGGACAGGGCCCAAGCACAGATACGCAGTATTTT.

J is TRBJ2-7 and V is TRBV5-5, with 8 bases fitting TRBD1. With V trimmed by 4 bases and J by 6 bases, 9 bases remained unmatched. The CDR3 extends over 14 amino acids. Germline V gene sequence: CDR1 SGHKS, CDR2 YYEKEE (reference sequence). CDR3 nucleotides: TGTGCCAGCAGCGTACCAGGGGGCCGCGGCGAGCAGTACTTC. This translates into CASSVPGGRGEQYF.

This sequence joins TRBV7-2 and TRBJ2-7; possible D gene TRBD1, 5 bases. Per germline, CDR1 SGHTA and CDR2 FQGNSA. The ends were cut back, 5 bases at V and 7 bases at J, with 21 bases in the middle. The CDR3 totals 15 residues. CDR3 DNA: TGTGCCAGCAGCCCTGCGAGGACACCTCTGAGGGAGCAGTACTTC. Translating it yields CASSPARTPLREQYF. Full variable domain (rest looked up from reference TRBV7-2 and TRBJ2-7): GAGVSQSPSNKVTEKGKDVELRCDPISGHTALYWYRQSLGQGLEFLIYFQGNSAPDKSGLPSDRFSAERTGGSVSTLTIQRTQQEDSAVYLCASSPARTPLREQYFGPGTRLTVT.

The genes are TRBV29-1 and TRBJ2-5; D possibly corresponds to TRBD2 (5 bases). V was cut by 3 bases and J by 2 bases, with 7 bases left in between. Germline CDR1 is SQVTM and CDR2 is ANQGSEA. The CDR3 runs to 12 residues. CDR3 in amino acids: CSVDPGQETQYF. CDR3 in DNA: TGCAGCGTTGATCCGGGGCAAGAGACCCAGTACTTC. The whole variable domain, filled in from reference TRBV29-1 and TRBJ2-5, reads SAVISQKPSRDICQRGTSLTIQCQVDSQVTMMFWYRQQPGQSLTLIATANQGSEATYESGFVIDKFPISRPNLTFSTLTVSNMSPEDSSIYLCSVDPGQETQYFGPGTRLLVL.

V and J are TRBV6-6 and TRBJ2-1; perhaps TRBD2 as D (6 bases). The germline V gene has CDR1 MNHNY and CDR2 SVGAGI (reference sequence). The V end lost 2 bases, the J end lost 7 bases, and 15 bases lay between the germline ends. The CDR3 runs 15 residues. The CDR3 DNA follows: TGTGCCAGCAGTTACAGACGGGAGATTTGGAATGAGCAGTTCTTC. This encodes CASSYRREIWNEQFF.

The chain couples TRBV5-1 to TRBJ2-1; 11 nucleotides match TRBD2. Germline CDR1 SGHRS, CDR2 YFSETQ. The junction had 8 bases not matched to a gene; V was cut back by 4 bases and J by 5 bases. This CDR3 is 16 amino acids long. CDR3 protein: CASSPGLADDDNEQFF. CDR3 in DNA: TGCGCCAGCAGCCCGGGACTAGCGGATGATGACAATGAGCAGTTCTTC.

The chain carries TRBV5-3 and TRBJ2-7; D is possibly TRBD1 (5 bases). TRBV5-3 is designated an ORF whose function remains uncertain. The V end was cut by 3 bases, the J end by 10 bases, with 17 bases between. The CDR3 spans 13 residues. Here the CDR3 DNA reads TGTGCCAGAAGCTGGCGGCCAGGGTTATCCCAGTACTTC. This gives the protein CARSWRPGLSQYF.

CDR3 nucleotides: TGTGCCAGCAGCTTGCCAGGGGCCACTGAAGCTTTCTTT. It is translated as CASSLPGATEAFF. The rearrangement joins TRBV5-6 to TRBJ1-1, with TRBD1 as a possible D gene (6 bases). V lost 1 base, J lost 4 bases, and 8 bases lay in between. The germline V gene encodes CDR1 SGHDT and CDR2 YYEEEE. The CDR3 has 13 amino acids.

This chain joins TRBV4-3 and TRBJ2-7, with TRBD2 as a possible D gene (7 bases). This CDR3 has 13 residues. Germline V gene lookup returns CDR1 LGHNA and CDR2 YSLEER. Between the trimmed V and J ends, which lost 0 bases and 6 bases, there was a span of 9 bases. In DNA form, the CDR3 reads TGCGCCAGCAGCCAAGATGGGGGGGCCGAGCAGTACTTC. Encoded protein: CASSQDGGAEQYF.

The chain carries TRBV7-6 and TRBJ1-2; TRBD1 aligns across 7 bases. The CDR3 is 17 residues long. V shed 4 bases, J shed 6 bases, and the junction held 17 bases outside the gene matches. In germline, CDR1 is SGHVS, CDR2 FNYEAQ. The CDR3 region is CASSSPNRGLRGDGYTF. For the CDR3, the DNA is TGTGCCAGCAGCTCCCCAAACAGGGGCCTTCGGGGCGATGGCTACACCTTC.

The rearrangement links TRBV11-2 to TRBJ2-5; no clear D. The V gene's germline CDR1 is SGHAT and CDR2 FQNNGV. Trimming removed 1 base from V and 2 bases from J, with 11 bases in between. The CDR3 loop spans 15 amino acids. This CDR3 is CASSLVVGSQETQYF. The CDR3 DNA is TGTGCCAGCAGCTTAGTTGTCGGTTCACAAGAGACCCAGTACTTC.

V gene TRBV6-1 combines with J gene TRBJ1-5; no definite D call. The CDR3 runs 14 residues. Germline V gene lookup returns CDR1 MNHNS and CDR2 SASEGT. V lost 0 bases and J lost 7, with 10 bases in between. The CDR3 sequence: CASSEALGRQPQHF. DNA for the CDR3: TGTGCCAGCAGTGAAGCGCTTGGGAGGCAGCCCCAGCATTTT.

The chain recombines TRBV10-3 with TRBJ1-2; D is undetermined. Per germline, CDR1 ENHRY and CDR2 SYGVKD. The CDR3 is made up of 15 amino acids. V was pared by 0 bases and J by 1 base, with 9 bases between. CDR3 bases: TGTGCCATCAGTGAGTCTGCAGGTTTTAACTATGGCTACACCTTC. Protein product: CAISESAGFNYGYTF.

This clone was recorded once. The chain couples TRBV29-1 to TRBJ2-6; unclear D gene. Germline V gives CDR1 SQVTM, CDR2 ANQGSEA. Trimming took off 7 bases at V and 0 bases at J, with 4 bases between the two ends. The CDR3 spans 12 residues. The chain's CDR3 is CSASSGANVLTF. The CDR3 DNA reads TGCAGCGCTAGCTCTGGGGCCAACGTCCTGACTTTC.

A few counts support this clone. The chain carries TRBV30 and TRBJ2-5, with a possible D match to TRBD2 (6 bases). Trimming shortened V by 7 bases and J by 5 bases, and 26 bases separated the two germline ends. Germline V gene lookup returns CDR1 GTSNPN and CDR2 SVGIG (reference sequence). The CDR3 runs 16 residues. The CDR3 loop is CALIRAGGAKEETQYF. The CDR3 DNA reads as TGTGCCTTGATAAGGGCCGGCGGGGCAAAAGAGGAGACCCAGTACTTC.

CDR3 coding DNA: TGTGCCAGCAGTGCCGGGGGGGCCATTGAAGCTTTCTTT. Protein product: CASSAGGAIEAFF. The chain joins TRBV6-1 to TRBJ1-1; D is possibly TRBD1 (6 bases). This CDR3 contains 13 residues. V gave up 4 bases and J gave up 7 bases, with 13 bases separating them. The V gene's germline CDR1 is MNHNS and CDR2 SASEGT.

The chain carries TRBV10-3 and TRBJ2-5; 7 bases are a match to TRBD1. CDR1 and CDR2 from the germline V gene are ENHRY and SYGVKD. V gave up 2 bases and J gave up 2 bases; unmatched junction bases: 8. The CDR3 is 16 residues long. The CDR3 spells CAISEGSGGRQETQYF. The CDR3 DNA is TGTGCCATCAGTGAGGGGTCAGGGGGTAGACAAGAGACCCAGTACTTC.

The rearrangement uses TRBV28 and TRBJ2-7; possibly TRBD2 for D (6 bases). The CDR3 contains 16 residues. Per germline, CDR1 MDHEN and CDR2 SYDVKM. V lost 5 bases and J lost 3, with 20 bases in between. The CDR3 spells CASSEWRRGRNYEQYF. CDR3 sequence (DNA): TGTGCCAGCAGTGAATGGAGAAGAGGGAGGAACTACGAGCAGTACTTC.